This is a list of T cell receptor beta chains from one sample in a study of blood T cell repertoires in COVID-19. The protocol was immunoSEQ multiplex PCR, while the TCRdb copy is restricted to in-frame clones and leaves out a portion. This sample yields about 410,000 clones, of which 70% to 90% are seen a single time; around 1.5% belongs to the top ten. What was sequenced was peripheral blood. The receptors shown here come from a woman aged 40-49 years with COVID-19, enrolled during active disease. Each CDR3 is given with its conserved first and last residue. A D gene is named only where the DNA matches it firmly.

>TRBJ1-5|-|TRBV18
CASSLDWEDQPQHF
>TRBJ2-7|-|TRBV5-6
CASSLFRQGYSYEQYF
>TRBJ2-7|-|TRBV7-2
CASSLVGGGAYEQYF
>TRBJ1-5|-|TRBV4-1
CASSQVEGGNQPQHF
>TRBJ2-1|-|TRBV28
CASIRTLPLNNEQFF
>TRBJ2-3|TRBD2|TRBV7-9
CASSDLLRGGSDTQYF
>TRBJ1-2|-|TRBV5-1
CASSLDPQNYGYTF
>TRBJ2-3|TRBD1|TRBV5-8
CASQGQGVYTDTQYF
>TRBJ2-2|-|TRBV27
CASSLQVIPGELFF
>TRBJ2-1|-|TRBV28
CASSLGFSQGSEQFF
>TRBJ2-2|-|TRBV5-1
CASSLGFGNTGELFF
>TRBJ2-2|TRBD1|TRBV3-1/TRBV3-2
CASSKGQGATGELFF
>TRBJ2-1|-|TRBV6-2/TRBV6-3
CASSLVTVREQFF
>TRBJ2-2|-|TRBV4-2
CASSQGHFMNTGELFF
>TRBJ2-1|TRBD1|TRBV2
CASSVTGQGGFF
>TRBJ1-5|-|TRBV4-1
CASSQGAGPQPQHF
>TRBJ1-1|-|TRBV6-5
CASSYRDNTEAFF
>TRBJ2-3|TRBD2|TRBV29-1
CSATGLAGADTQYF
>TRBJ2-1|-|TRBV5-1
CASSLGPGANEQFF
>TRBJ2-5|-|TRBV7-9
CASSYAGRVIQTQYF
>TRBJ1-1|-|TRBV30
CAWNPGTLNTEAFF
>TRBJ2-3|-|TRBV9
CASSPSGGTFPDTQYF